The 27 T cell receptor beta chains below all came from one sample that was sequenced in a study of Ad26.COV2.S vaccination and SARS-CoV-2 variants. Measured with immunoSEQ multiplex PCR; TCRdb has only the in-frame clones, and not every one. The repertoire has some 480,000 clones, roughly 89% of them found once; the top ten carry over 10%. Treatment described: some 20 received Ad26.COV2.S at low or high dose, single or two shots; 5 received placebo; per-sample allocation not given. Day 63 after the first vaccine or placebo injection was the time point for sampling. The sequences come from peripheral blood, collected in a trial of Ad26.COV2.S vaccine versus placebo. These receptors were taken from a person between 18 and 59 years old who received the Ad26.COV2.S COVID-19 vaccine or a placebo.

CDR3 loop: CAWGRASNQPQHF. CDR3 in DNA: TGTGCCTGGGGGCGGGCTAGCAATCAGCCCCAGCATTTT. V gene TRBV30 combines with J gene TRBJ1-5; D is unclear. The CDR3 has 13 amino acids. V was pared by 5 bases and J by 0 bases, with 8 bases between. Germline V gene sequence: CDR1 GTSNPN, CDR2 SVGIG (reference sequence).

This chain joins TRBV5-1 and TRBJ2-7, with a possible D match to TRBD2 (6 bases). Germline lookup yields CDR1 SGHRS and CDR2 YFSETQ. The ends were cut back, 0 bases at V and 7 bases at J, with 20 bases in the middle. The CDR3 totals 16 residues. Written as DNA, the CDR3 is TGCGCCAGCAGCTTGGCCGTGGCGGGAATCGGGGTAGAGCAGTACTTC. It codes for CASSLAVAGIGVEQYF.

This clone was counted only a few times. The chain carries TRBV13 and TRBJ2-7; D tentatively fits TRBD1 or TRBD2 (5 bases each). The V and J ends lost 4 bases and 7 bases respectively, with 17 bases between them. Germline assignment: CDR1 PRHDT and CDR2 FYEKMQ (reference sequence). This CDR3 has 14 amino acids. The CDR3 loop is CASSSGRRSGEQYF. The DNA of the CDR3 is TGTGCCAGCAGCTCGGGGCGGAGGTCGGGGGAGCAGTACTTC. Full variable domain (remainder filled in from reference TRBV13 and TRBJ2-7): AAGVIQSPRHLIKEKRETATLKCYPIPRHDTVYWYQQGPGQDPQFLISFYEKMQSDKGSIPDRFSAQQFSDYHSELNMSSLELGDSALYFCASSSGRRSGEQYFGPGTRLTVT.

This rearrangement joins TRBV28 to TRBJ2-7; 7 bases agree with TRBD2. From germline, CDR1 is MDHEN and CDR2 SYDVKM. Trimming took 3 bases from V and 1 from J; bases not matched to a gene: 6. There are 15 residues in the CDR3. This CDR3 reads CASSLGGTASYEQYF. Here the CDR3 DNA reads TGTGCCAGCAGTTTGGGGGGGACCGCATCCTACGAGCAGTACTTC.

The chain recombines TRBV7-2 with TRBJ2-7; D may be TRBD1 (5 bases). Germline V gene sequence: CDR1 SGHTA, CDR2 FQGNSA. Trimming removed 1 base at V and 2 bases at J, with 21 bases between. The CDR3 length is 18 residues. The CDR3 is CASSLGLGGARRPYEQYF. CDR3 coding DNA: TGTGCCAGCAGCTTAGGCCTAGGTGGGGCCAGGAGACCCTACGAGCAGTACTTC.

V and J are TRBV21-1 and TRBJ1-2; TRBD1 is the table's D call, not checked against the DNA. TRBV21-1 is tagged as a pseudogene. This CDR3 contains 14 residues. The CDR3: CATQAGADHYGYTF. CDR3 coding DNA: TGTGCCACACAGGCAGGCGCGGACCACTATGGCTACACCTTC.

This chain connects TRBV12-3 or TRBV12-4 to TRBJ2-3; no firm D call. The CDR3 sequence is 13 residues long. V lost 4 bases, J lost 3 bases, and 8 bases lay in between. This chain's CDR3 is CASSSFLTDTQYF. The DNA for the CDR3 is TGTGCCAGCAGTTCTTTTTTGACAGATACGCAGTATTTT.

CDR3 sequence (DNA): TGTGCCAGCAGCGACACCGGGAGCTCGCCCTACGAGCAGTACTTC. It is translated as CASSDTGSSPYEQYF. The chain is built from TRBV5-8 and TRBJ2-7; TRBD2 might be the D (6 bases). Germline CDR1 reads SGHTS; CDR2 reads YDEGEE. The length of the CDR3 is 15 residues. Trimming took off 4 bases at V and 2 bases at J, with 16 bases between the two ends.

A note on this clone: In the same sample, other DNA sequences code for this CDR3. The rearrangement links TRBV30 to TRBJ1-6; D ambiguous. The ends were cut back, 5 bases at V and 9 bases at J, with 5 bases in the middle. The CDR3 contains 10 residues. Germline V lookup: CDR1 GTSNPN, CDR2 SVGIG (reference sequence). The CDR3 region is CAWGGSPLHF. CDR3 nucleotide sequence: TGTGCCTGGGGAGGTTCACCCCTCCACTTT.

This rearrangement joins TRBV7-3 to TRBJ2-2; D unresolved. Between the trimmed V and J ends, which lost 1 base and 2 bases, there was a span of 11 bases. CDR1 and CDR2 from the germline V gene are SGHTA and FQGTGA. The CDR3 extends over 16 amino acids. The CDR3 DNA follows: TGTGCCAGCAGCTTAATCCCCACAGTAAACACCGGGGAGCTGTTTTTT. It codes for CASSLIPTVNTGELFF.

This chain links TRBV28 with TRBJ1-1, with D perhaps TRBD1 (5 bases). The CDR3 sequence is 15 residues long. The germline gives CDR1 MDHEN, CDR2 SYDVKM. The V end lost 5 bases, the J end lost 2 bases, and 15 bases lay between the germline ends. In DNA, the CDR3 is TGTGCCAGCAGTCCTCTGACAGCCGGAAACACTGAAGCTTTCTTT. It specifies CASSPLTAGNTEAFF.

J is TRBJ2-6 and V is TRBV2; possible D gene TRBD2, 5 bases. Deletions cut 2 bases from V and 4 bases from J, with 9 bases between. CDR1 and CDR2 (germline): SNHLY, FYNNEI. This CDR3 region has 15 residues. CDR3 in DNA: TGTGCCAGCAGTGAATCGGGGTTCGGGGCCAACGTCCTGACTTTC. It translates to CASSESGFGANVLTF.

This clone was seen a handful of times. The CDR3 nucleotides read TGTGCCAGCAGTTCCGGGCTAAGCGAGAAGCCCCAGCATTTT. Protein sequence: CASSSGLSEKPQHF. The chain carries TRBV27 and TRBJ1-5; D is unresolved. V lost 4 bases to trimming and J lost 8 bases, with 15 bases between them. The germline V gene encodes CDR1 MNHEY and CDR2 SMNVEV (reference sequence). The CDR3 spans 14 residues.

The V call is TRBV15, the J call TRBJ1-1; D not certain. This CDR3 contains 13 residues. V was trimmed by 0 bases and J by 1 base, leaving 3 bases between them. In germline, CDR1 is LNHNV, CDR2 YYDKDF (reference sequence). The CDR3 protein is CATSREGNTEAFF. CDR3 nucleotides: TGTGCCACCAGCAGAGAAGGGAACACTGAAGCTTTCTTT. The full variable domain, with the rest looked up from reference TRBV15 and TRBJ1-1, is DAMVIQNPRYQVTQFGKPVTLSCSQTLNHNVMYWYQQKSSQAPKLLFHYYDKDFNNEADTPDNFQSRRPNTSFCFLDIRSPGLGDTAMYLCATSREGNTEAFFGQGTRLTVV.

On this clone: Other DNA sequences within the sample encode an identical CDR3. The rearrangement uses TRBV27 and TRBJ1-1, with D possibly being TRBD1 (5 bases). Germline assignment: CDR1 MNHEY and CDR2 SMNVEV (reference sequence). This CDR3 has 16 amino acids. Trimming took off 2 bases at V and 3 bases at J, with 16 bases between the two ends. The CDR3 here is CASSLGGTGRDTEAFF. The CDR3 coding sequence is TGTGCCAGCAGTTTAGGGGGGACGGGACGGGACACTGAAGCTTTCTTT.

The CDR3, as DNA: TGTGCCATCAGTCCGATCCTGGGACAGGGGGGCACAGATACGCAGTATTTT. Protein product: CAISPILGQGGTDTQYF. The chain employs TRBV10-3 and TRBJ2-3, with 11 nucleotides matching TRBD1. The ends lost 5 bases at V and 1 base at J; junction bases unmatched: 8. The CDR3 runs 17 residues. Germline-derived CDR1 and CDR2 are ENHRY and SYGVKD.

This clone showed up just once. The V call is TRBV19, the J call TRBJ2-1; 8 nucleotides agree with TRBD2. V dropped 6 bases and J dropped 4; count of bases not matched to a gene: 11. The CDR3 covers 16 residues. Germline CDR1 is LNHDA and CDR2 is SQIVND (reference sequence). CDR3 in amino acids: CASRSREGLRYNEQFF. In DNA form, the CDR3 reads TGTGCCAGTAGGTCTCGGGAGGGCCTAAGATACAATGAGCAGTTCTTC.

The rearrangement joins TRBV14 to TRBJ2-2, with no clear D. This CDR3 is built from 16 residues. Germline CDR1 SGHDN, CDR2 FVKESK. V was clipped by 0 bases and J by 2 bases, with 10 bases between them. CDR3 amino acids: CASSQDAATNTGELFF. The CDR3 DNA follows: TGTGCCAGCAGCCAAGATGCGGCTACTAACACCGGGGAGCTGTTTTTT.

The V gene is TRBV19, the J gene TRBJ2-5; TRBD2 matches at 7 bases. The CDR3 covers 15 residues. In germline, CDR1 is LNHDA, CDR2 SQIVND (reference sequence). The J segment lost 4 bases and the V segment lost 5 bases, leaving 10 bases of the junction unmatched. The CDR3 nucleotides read TGTGCCAGTAGTTCGGGGGGACTCGGAGGAGAGACCCAGTACTTC. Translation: CASSSGGLGGETQYF.

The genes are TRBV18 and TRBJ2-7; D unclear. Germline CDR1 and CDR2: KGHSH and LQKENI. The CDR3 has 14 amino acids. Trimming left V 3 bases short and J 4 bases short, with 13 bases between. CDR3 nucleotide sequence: TGTGCCAGCTCACCGCGTACGGGTGCGTACGAGCAGTACTTC. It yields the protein CASSPRTGAYEQYF.

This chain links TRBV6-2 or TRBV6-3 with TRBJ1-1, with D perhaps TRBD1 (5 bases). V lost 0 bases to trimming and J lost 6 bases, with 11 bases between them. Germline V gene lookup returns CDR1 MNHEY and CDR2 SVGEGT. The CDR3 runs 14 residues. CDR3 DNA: TGTGCCAGCAGTTACTCGATAGGGACGGCTGAAGCTTTCTTT. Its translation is CASSYSIGTAEAFF.

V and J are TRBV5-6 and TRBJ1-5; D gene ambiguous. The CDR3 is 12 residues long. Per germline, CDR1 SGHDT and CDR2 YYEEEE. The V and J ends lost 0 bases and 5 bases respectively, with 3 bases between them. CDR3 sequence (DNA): TGTGCCAGCAGCTTGGATGATCAGCCCCAGCATTTT. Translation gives CASSLDDQPQHF.

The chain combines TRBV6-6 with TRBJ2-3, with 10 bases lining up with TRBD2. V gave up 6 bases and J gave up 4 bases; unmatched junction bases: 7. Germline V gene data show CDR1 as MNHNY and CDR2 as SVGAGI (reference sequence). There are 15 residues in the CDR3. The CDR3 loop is CASRPLAGDADTQYF. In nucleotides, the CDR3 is TGTGCCAGCAGACCCCTAGCGGGAGATGCAGATACGCAGTATTTT.

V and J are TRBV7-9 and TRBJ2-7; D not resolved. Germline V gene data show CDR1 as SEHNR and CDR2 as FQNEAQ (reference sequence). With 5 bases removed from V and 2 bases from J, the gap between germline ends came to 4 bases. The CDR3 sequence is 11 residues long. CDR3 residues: CASSPAYEQYF. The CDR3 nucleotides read TGTGCCAGCAGCCCCGCCTACGAGCAGTACTTC.

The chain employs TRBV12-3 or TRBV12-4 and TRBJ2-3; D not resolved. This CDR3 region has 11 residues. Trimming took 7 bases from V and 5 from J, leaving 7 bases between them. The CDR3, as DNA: TGTGCCAGCACCCTTGGAGATACGCAGTATTTT. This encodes CASTLGDTQYF.

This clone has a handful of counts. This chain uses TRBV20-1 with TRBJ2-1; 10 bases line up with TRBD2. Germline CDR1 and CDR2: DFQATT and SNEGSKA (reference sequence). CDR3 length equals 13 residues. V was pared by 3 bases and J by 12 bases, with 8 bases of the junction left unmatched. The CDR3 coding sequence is TGCAGTGCTAGTGAGGCTAGCGGGAGTGCGCAGTTCTTC. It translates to CSASEASGSAQFF.

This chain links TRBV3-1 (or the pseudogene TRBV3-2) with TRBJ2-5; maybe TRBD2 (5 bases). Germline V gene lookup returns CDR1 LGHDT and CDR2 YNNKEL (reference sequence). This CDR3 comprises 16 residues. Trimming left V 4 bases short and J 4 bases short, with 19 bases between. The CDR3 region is CASSPNPGRGAETQYF. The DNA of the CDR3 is TGTGCCAGCAGCCCCAACCCGGGCCGGGGAGCAGAGACCCAGTACTTC.